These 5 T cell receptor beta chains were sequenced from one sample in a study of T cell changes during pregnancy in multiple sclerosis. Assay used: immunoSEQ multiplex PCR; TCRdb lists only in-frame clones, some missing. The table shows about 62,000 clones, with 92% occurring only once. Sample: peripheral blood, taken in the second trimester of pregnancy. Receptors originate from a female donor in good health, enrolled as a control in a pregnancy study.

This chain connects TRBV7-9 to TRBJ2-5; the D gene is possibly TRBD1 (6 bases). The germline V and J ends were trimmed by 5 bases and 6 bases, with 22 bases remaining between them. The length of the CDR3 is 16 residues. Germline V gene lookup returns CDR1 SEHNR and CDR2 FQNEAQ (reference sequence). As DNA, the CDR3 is TGTGCCAGCAGCCCCCTTCCCCCGACAGGAGTAAAGACCCAGTACTTC. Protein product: CASSPLPPTGVKTQYF.

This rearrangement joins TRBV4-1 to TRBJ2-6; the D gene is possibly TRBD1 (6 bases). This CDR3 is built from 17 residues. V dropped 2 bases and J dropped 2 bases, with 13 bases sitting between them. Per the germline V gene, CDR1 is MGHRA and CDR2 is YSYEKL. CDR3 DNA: TGCGCCAGCAGCCAATGGCAGGGGAAGACTGGGGCCAACGTCCTGACTTTC. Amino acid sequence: CASSQWQGKTGANVLTF.

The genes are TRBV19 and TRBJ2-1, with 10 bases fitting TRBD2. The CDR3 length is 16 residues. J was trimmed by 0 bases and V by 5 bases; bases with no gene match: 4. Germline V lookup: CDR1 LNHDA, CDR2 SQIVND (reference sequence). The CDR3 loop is CASSHQRGGSYNEQFF. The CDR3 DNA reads TGTGCCAGTAGTCATCAGCGGGGGGGCTCCTACAATGAGCAGTTCTTC.

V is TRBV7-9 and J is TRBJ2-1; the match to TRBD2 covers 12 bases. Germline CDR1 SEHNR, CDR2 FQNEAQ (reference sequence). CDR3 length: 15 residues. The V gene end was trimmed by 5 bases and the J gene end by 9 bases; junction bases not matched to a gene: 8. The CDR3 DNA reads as TGTGCCAGCAGCCGACTAGCGGGAGATCGCGCTGAGCAGTTCTTC. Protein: CASSRLAGDRAEQFF.

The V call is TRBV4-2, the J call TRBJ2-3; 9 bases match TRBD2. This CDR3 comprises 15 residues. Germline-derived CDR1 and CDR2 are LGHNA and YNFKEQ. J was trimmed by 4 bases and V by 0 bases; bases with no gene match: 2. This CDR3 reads CASSQERGGPDTQYF. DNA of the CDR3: TGTGCCAGCAGCCAAGAGCGGGGGGGCCCAGATACGCAGTATTTT.